This is a list of T cell receptor beta chains from one sample in a study of glioma-infiltrating T cells. TCRdb re-derived calls from the multiplex PCR reads in MiXCR, one entry per CDR3 protein. Seen here are over 90,000 distinct CDR3 sequences, 29% observed once, and the top ten hold less than 55%. The sample taken for sequencing was glioma tissue, nonneoplastic brain tissue, or PBMCs (not recorded which). These receptors came from a human donor with low-grade glioma or glioblastoma, undergoing nonglioma brain surgery, or in good health (not recorded which). Both conserved end residues are part of each CDR3. Each record gives: D gene, V gene, clone size, J gene, CDR3 protein, CDR3 DNA. A D gene is named only where the DNA matches it firmly. Expanded clones are given a class, and other clones once, few, many or no size at all.

D: NA; V: TRBV6-2/TRBV6-3; size: many; J: TRBJ1-5; CDR3: CASSYYSLGASAPGNQPQHF; DNA: TGTGCCAGCAGTTACTACTCATTGGGGGCCTCCGCTCCGGGCAATCAGCCCCAGCATTTT
D: NA; V: TRBV27; size: many; J: TRBJ2-7; CDR3: CASSPPGYRSYEQYF; DNA: TGTGCCAGCAGCCCCCCAGGCTATCGCTCCTACGAGCAGTACTTC
D: NA; V: TRBV14; size: many; J: TRBJ2-7; CDR3: CASSQVQGIAEQYF; DNA: TGTGCCAGCAGCCAAGTTCAGGGTATAGCCGAGCAGTACTTC
D: NA; V: TRBV6-2/TRBV6-3; size: many; J: TRBJ2-3; CDR3: CASSYLSDTQYF; DNA: TGTGCCAGCAGTTACTTGTCAGATACGCAGTATTTT
D: NA; V: TRBV6-1; size: NA; J: TRBJ1-6; CDR3: CASKWVAVGNSPLHF; DNA: TGTGCCAGCAAGTGGGTCGCGGTGGGTAATTCACCCCTCCACTTT
D: NA; V: TRBV7-9; size: many; J: TRBJ2-7; CDR3: CASSIEGGHLYEQYF; DNA: TGTGCCAGCAGCATCGAGGGGGGACACCTCTACGAGCAGTACTTC
D: NA; V: TRBV6-6; size: few; J: TRBJ2-2; CDR3: CASSYLPEGGELFF; DNA: TGTGCCAGCAGTTACCTGCCCGAGGGCGGGGAGCTGTTTTTT
D: TRBD2; V: TRBV4-1; size: many; J: TRBJ2-3; CDR3: CASSPTRTSGSTDTQYF; DNA: TGCGCCAGCAGCCCTACTAGGACTAGCGGGAGCACAGATACGCAGTATTTT
D: NA; V: TRBV7-6; size: many; J: TRBJ1-6; CDR3: CASSRDRTNSPLHF; DNA: TGTGCCAGCAGCCGAGACAGGACTAATTCACCCCTCCACTTT
D: TRBD2; V: TRBV7-2; size: many; J: TRBJ2-2; CDR3: CASSSTSGGAVTGELFF; DNA: TGTGCCAGCAGCTCTACTAGCGGGGGGGCGGTCACCGGGGAGCTGTTTTTT
D: NA; V: TRBV7-2; size: many; J: TRBJ2-1; CDR3: CASSLVLADEQFF; DNA: TGTGCCAGCAGCTTAGTCCTAGCAGATGAGCAGTTCTTC
D: TRBD2; V: TRBV3-1; size: few; J: TRBJ2-1; CDR3: CASRSLAGDYNEQFF; DNA: TGTGCCAGCAGGTCCCTAGCGGGGGATTACAATGAGCAGTTCTTC
D: NA; V: TRBV20-1; size: NA; J: TRBJ2-3; CDR3: CSASPRPHSTDTQYF; DNA: TGCAGCGCTAGCCCCCGCCCCCACAGCACAGATACGCAGTATTTT
D: NA; V: TRBV7-9; size: many; J: TRBJ1-3; CDR3: CASSLMSLSSGNTIYF; DNA: TGTGCCAGCAGCTTAATGTCGCTTAGCTCTGGAAACACCATATATTTT
D: NA; V: TRBV7-3; size: NA; J: TRBJ1-6; CDR3: CASSLSSYNSPLHF; DNA: TGTGCCAGCAGCTTAAGCTCCTATAATTCACCCCTCCACTTT
D: NA; V: TRBV29-1; size: NA; J: TRBJ2-7; CDR3: CSVGRGSYEQYF; DNA: TGCAGCGTGGGCAGGGGCTCCTACGAGCAGTACTTC
D: NA; V: TRBV5-1; size: few; J: TRBJ1-1; CDR3: CASSLGSRGEAFF; DNA: TGCGCCAGCAGCTTGGGAAGCAGGGGTGAAGCTTTCTTT
D: TRBD1; V: TRBV4-3; size: few; J: TRBJ1-3; CDR3: CASSQDTGGTGNTIYF; DNA: TGCGCCAGCAGCCAAGATACAGGGGGCACAGGAAACACCATATATTTT
D: TRBD1; V: TRBV20-1; size: NA; J: TRBJ1-1; CDR3: CSARGQAGTEAFF; DNA: TGCAGTGCTAGGGGACAGGCAGGAACTGAAGCTTTCTTT
D: NA; V: TRBV28; size: NA; J: TRBJ2-1; CDR3: CASSFGGLTSYNEQFF; DNA: TGTGCCAGCAGTTTCGGCGGCCTTACCTCCTACAATGAGCAGTTCTTC
D: TRBD2; V: TRBV4-2; size: few; J: TRBJ2-1; CDR3: CASSQEYFGGGLYNEQFF; DNA: TGTGCCAGCAGCCAAGAGTATTTCGGGGGGGGCTTATACAATGAGCAGTTCTTC
D: NA; V: TRBV28; size: many; J: TRBJ1-1; CDR3: CASSQGRTEAFF; DNA: TGTGCCAGCAGCCAAGGACGGACTGAAGCTTTCTTT
D: TRBD1; V: TRBV18; size: few; J: TRBJ2-7; CDR3: CASSPSGTAYEQYF; DNA: TGTGCCAGCTCGCCCTCCGGGACAGCTTACGAGCAGTACTTC
D: TRBD2; V: TRBV7-9; size: few; J: TRBJ2-7; CDR3: CASSYIGTSGLASYEQYF; DNA: TGTGCCAGCAGCTACATCGGGACTAGCGGGCTCGCTTCCTACGAGCAGTACTTC
D: NA; V: TRBV27; size: many; J: TRBJ1-5; CDR3: CASSLRGVHQPQHF; DNA: TGTGCCAGCAGTTTAAGAGGGGTGCATCAGCCCCAGCATTTT
D: NA; V: TRBV19; size: NA; J: TRBJ2-7; CDR3: CASSPPPGGEQYF; DNA: TGTGCCAGTAGTCCACCTCCCGGGGGCGAGCAGTACTTC
D: NA; V: TRBV6-1; size: NA; J: TRBJ2-7; CDR3: CASSRDKFEYF; DNA: TGCGCCAGCAGCAGAGACAAATTCGAGTACTTC
D: NA; V: TRBV3-1; size: NA; J: TRBJ1-1; CDR3: CASSLGQQNTEAFF; DNA: TGTGCCAGCAGCCTAGGACAGCAAAACACTGAAGCTTTCTTT
D: TRBD2; V: TRBV4-3; size: NA; J: TRBJ2-2; CDR3: CASSPVAGANTGELFF; DNA: TGCGCCAGCAGCCCTGTAGCGGGGGCGAACACCGGGGAGCTGTTTTTT
D: NA; V: TRBV12-3/TRBV12-4; size: NA; J: TRBJ2-1; CDR3: CASSIQGLGWGEQFF; DNA: TGTGCCAGCAGTATACAGGGTCTGGGGTGGGGTGAGCAGTTCTTC
D: NA; V: TRBV7-2; size: few; J: TRBJ1-2; CDR3: CASSLGRGQGYGYTF; DNA: TGTGCCAGCAGCTTAGGTCGGGGGCAGGGCTATGGCTACACCTTC
D: NA; V: TRBV24-1; size: many; J: TRBJ2-1; CDR3: CATSDASGSPPNEQFF; DNA: TGTGCCACCAGTGATGCATCAGGGTCCCCTCCCAATGAGCAGTTCTTC
D: NA; V: TRBV19; size: once; J: TRBJ1-2; CDR3: CASRDNTWSSAGRGYTF; DNA: TGTGCCAGTAGGGACAACACATGGTCGTCAGCTGGAAGGGGCTACACCTTC
D: TRBD2; V: TRBV5-1; size: few; J: TRBJ2-1; CDR3: CASGAGVSNEQFF; DNA: TGCGCCAGCGGAGCGGGGGTTTCCAATGAGCAGTTCTTC
D: NA; V: TRBV20-1; size: many; J: TRBJ1-1; CDR3: CSARGREAFF; DNA: TGCAGTGCTAGAGGGCGTGAAGCTTTCTTT
D: TRBD2; V: TRBV12-3/TRBV12-4; size: few; J: TRBJ2-3; CDR3: CASSLWSGGVSTDTQYF; DNA: TGTGCCAGCAGTTTATGGTCGGGAGGGGTAAGCACAGATACGCAGTATTTT
D: NA; V: TRBV6-1; size: many; J: TRBJ2-2; CDR3: CASFFQPNTGELFF; DNA: TGTGCCAGCTTTTTTCAGCCGAACACCGGGGAGCTGTTTTTT
D: TRBD1; V: TRBV12-3/TRBV12-4; size: few; J: TRBJ1-1; CDR3: CASRRQGNTEAFF; DNA: TGTGCCAGCAGAAGACAGGGGAACACTGAAGCTTTCTTT
D: NA; V: TRBV12-3/TRBV12-4; size: few; J: TRBJ1-1; CDR3: CASGFAGLTEAFF; DNA: TGTGCCAGCGGGTTCGCCGGCCTCACTGAAGCTTTCTTT
D: NA; V: TRBV6-2/TRBV6-3; size: many; J: TRBJ2-7; CDR3: CASSWSYEQYF; DNA: TGTGCCAGCAGTTGGTCCTACGAGCAGTACTTC
D: NA; V: TRBV18; size: NA; J: TRBJ2-5; CDR3: CDSSPYRREGEAQYF; DNA: TGTGACAGCTCACCATACCGGAGGGAAGGTGAGGCCCAGTACTTC
D: NA; V: TRBV4-1; size: many; J: TRBJ1-4; CDR3: CASSQDGGFGEKLFF; DNA: TGCGCCAGCAGCCAAGATGGGGGCTTCGGTGAAAAACTGTTTTTT
D: TRBD1; V: TRBV30; size: NA; J: TRBJ1-5; CDR3: CAWSRSRDRAVQPQHF; DNA: TGTGCCTGGAGCCGTTCCCGGGACAGGGCGGTTCAGCCCCAGCATTTT
D: NA; V: TRBV19; size: NA; J: TRBJ1-1; CDR3: CASIISGLGTEAFF; DNA: TGTGCCAGTATCATCTCGGGACTCGGGACTGAAGCTTTCTTT
D: NA; V: TRBV6-6; size: many; J: TRBJ1-3; CDR3: CASSYRDIPKSGNTIYF; DNA: TGTGCCAGCAGTTACAGGGACATCCCTAAGTCTGGAAACACCATATATTTT
D: NA; V: TRBV6-2/TRBV6-3; size: many; J: TRBJ1-6; CDR3: CASRTTNSPLHF; DNA: TGTGCCAGCAGGACCACGAATTCACCCCTCCACTTT
D: NA; V: TRBV18; size: many; J: TRBJ2-3; CDR3: CASSPSAPGDTQYF; DNA: TGTGCCAGCTCACCTTCCGCTCCGGGAGATACGCAGTATTTT
D: NA; V: TRBV7-6; size: few; J: TRBJ2-6; CDR3: CASSLASGGYGANVLTF; DNA: TGTGCCAGCAGCTTAGCGTCGGGGGGCTACGGGGCCAACGTCCTGACTTTC
D: NA; V: TRBV24-1; size: few; J: TRBJ2-2; CDR3: CATSDPGTGELFF; DNA: TGTGCCACCAGTGATCCAGGGACCGGGGAGCTGTTTTTT